This T cell receptor (beta chain) was observed in a study of blood T cells in healthy people across ages. General study findings and limits: Unsorted PBMCs prevented conclusive naive versus antigen-experienced comparison. A strong correlation was found between TCR beta diversity and the percentage of naive T cells. Researchers deemed the diversity estimates from one million T cells underestimates.

This clonotype has only a few counts. Its antigen is not known. The use of a sample-barcoded 5' primer and a J-beta primer mix characterized a second PCR of roughly 7 to 12 cycles. TCRdb redid the calling of the 5' RACE reads with MiXCR, one entry per CDR3 protein. Found here are 700,000 to 950,000 distinct CDR3 sequences, about three fifths of them singletons; the top ten hold about 20%. The CDR3 contains 15 residues. V was trimmed by 5 bases and J by 13 bases, leaving 24 bases between them. Germline lookup yields CDR1 SGHVS and CDR2 FQNEAQ. The V gene is TRBV7-8, the J gene TRBJ2-4; D gene uncertain. The sequence derives from a man younger than 40 in good health. Sequences were obtained from blood. The CDR3, as DNA: TGTGCCAGCAGCCCCCAAGCCGGGCGCATAATAAGACAGTACTTC. Protein product: CASSPQAGRIIRQYF. Full variable domain (rest looked up from reference TRBV7-8 and TRBJ2-4): GAGVSQSPRYKVAKRGQDVALRCDPISGHVSLFWYQQALGQGPEFLTYFQNEAQLDKSGLPSDRFFAERPEGSVSTLKIQRTQQEDSAVYLCASSPQAGRIIRQYFGAGTRLSVL.